These T cell receptor beta chains were read from a single sample in a study of T cell responses to AZD1222 COVID-19 vaccine. Generated by immunoSEQ multiplex PCR, the TCRdb table keeps only in-frame clones and is missing some. The table has approximately 130,000 clones, nearly 90% seen once; the top ten hold 9.5%. The sample in question was peripheral blood, obtained 28 days after the second AZD1222 dose. These receptor sequences come from an adult who received the AZD1222 COVID-19 vaccine. CDR3s include the opening cysteine and the closing phenylalanine or tryptophan. A D gene is named only where the DNA matches it firmly. Clone size is stated in some rows and not others, as once, few, many or a class when expanded.

D: NA
size: NA
V: TRBV7-2
J: TRBJ1-1
CDR3: CASSLAAGPYAEAFF
DNA: TGTGCCAGCAGTCTTGCGGCTGGGCCCTACGCTGAAGCTTTCTTT

D: NA
size: NA
V: TRBV4-1
J: TRBJ2-1
CDR3: CASSQLLVGGAYNEQFF
DNA: TGCGCCAGCAGCCAGCTACTAGTCGGGGGAGCCTACAATGAGCAGTTCTTC

D: TRBD1
size: NA
V: TRBV13
J: TRBJ2-7
CDR3: CASSSGDRAETYEQYF
DNA: TGTGCCAGCAGCTCCGGAGACAGGGCCGAAACCTACGAGCAGTACTTC

D: TRBD1
size: NA
V: TRBV5-1
J: TRBJ2-7
CDR3: CASSQDREEQYF
DNA: TGCGCCAGCAGCCAGGACAGGGAGGAGCAGTACTTC

D: TRBD1
size: NA
V: TRBV7-7
J: TRBJ2-2
CDR3: CASSPTTGYTGELFF
DNA: TGTGCTAGCAGCCCAACGACAGGGTACACCGGGGAGCTGTTTTTT

D: NA
size: NA
V: TRBV6-1
J: TRBJ1-1
CDR3: CASSEGWGGNTEAFF
DNA: TGTGCCAGCAGTGAAGGGTGGGGAGGGAACACTGAAGCTTTCTTT

D: TRBD1
size: NA
V: TRBV3-1/TRBV3-2
J: TRBJ1-4
CDR3: CASSRRRQGAPNEKLFF
DNA: TGTGCCAGCAGCCGCAGGAGACAGGGGGCACCTAATGAAAAACTGTTTTTT

D: TRBD2
size: NA
V: TRBV7-3
J: TRBJ2-6
CDR3: CASSPTSGGPGANVLTF
DNA: TGTGCCAGCAGCCCGACTAGCGGGGGGCCGGGGGCCAACGTCCTGACTTTC

D: NA
size: NA
V: TRBV13
J: TRBJ1-1
CDR3: CASSRQVETPEAFF
DNA: TGTGCCAGCAGCCGACAGGTAGAGACCCCTGAAGCTTTCTTT

D: NA
size: NA
V: TRBV20-1
J: TRBJ1-2
CDR3: CSAPTDYGYTF
DNA: TGCAGTGCTCCCACCGACTATGGCTACACCTTC

D: TRBD1
size: NA
V: TRBV6-2/TRBV6-3
J: TRBJ1-6
CDR3: CASSLDRSPGNSPLHF
DNA: TGTGCCAGCAGTTTGGACAGGTCCCCTGGGAATTCACCCCTCCACTTT

D: NA
size: NA
V: TRBV6-5
J: TRBJ1-3
CDR3: CASLDSSGNTIYF
DNA: TGTGCCAGCTTGGACAGCTCTGGAAACACCATATATTTT

D: TRBD1
size: NA
V: TRBV15
J: TRBJ2-3
CDR3: CATNRDRGDTQYF
DNA: TGTGCCACCAACCGCGACAGGGGAGATACGCAGTATTTT

D: NA
size: NA
V: TRBV3-1/TRBV3-2
J: TRBJ1-1
CDR3: CASSYIGGSTEAFF
DNA: TGTGCCAGCAGCTACATAGGGGGGAGCACTGAAGCTTTCTTT

D: NA
size: NA
V: TRBV11-1
J: TRBJ1-3
CDR3: CASSSPGSGNTIYF
DNA: TGTGCCAGCAGCTCCCCAGGGAGTGGAAACACCATATATTTT

D: TRBD1
size: NA
V: TRBV6-5
J: TRBJ1-4
CDR3: CASKVAGQGAEKLFF
DNA: TGTGCCAGCAAGGTGGCGGGACAGGGGGCTGAAAAACTGTTTTTT

D: TRBD1
size: NA
V: TRBV7-6
J: TRBJ2-3
CDR3: CASSLGGGRTDTQYF
DNA: TGTGCCAGCAGCTTAGGAGGGGGCCGTACAGATACGCAGTATTTT

D: TRBD2
size: NA
V: TRBV7-2
J: TRBJ2-2
CDR3: CASSLQGGASGSSGELFF
DNA: TGTGCCAGCAGCTTACAAGGAGGGGCTAGCGGGTCCAGCGGGGAGCTGTTTTTT

D: NA
size: once
V: TRBV5-6
J: TRBJ2-5
CDR3: CASSLGALAPQETQYF
DNA: TGTGCCAGCAGCTTGGGGGCACTAGCCCCGCAAGAGACCCAGTACTTC

D: TRBD1
size: once
V: TRBV29-1
J: TRBJ1-2
CDR3: CSVESGQGNGYTF
DNA: TGCAGCGTTGAATCGGGACAGGGAAATGGCTACACCTTC

D: TRBD1
size: once
V: TRBV7-2
J: TRBJ1-5
CDR3: CASSLVQGLGQPQHF
DNA: TGTGCCAGCAGCTTGGTACAGGGGTTGGGTCAGCCCCAGCATTTT

D: NA
size: NA
V: TRBV2
J: TRBJ1-1
CDR3: CASSGDVTEAFF
DNA: TGTGCCAGCAGTGGGGACGTCACTGAAGCTTTCTTT

D: TRBD1
size: NA
V: TRBV19
J: TRBJ1-5
CDR3: CASSMSGGISNQPQHF
DNA: TGTGCCAGTAGTATGTCAGGGGGGATAAGCAATCAGCCCCAGCATTTT

D: TRBD2
size: NA
V: TRBV10-2
J: TRBJ2-5
CDR3: CASSDSRGTGETQYF
DNA: TGCGCCAGCAGTGACTCGCGGGGGACGGGAGAGACCCAGTACTTC

D: NA
size: NA
V: TRBV7-2
J: TRBJ2-1
CDR3: CASRYPGSKYNEQFF
DNA: TGTGCCAGCAGGTACCCGGGATCGAAATACAATGAGCAGTTCTTC

D: TRBD2
size: NA
V: TRBV10-3
J: TRBJ2-7
CDR3: CAISGTSIYEQYF
DNA: TGTGCCATCAGTGGGACTAGCATCTACGAGCAGTACTTC

D: NA
size: NA
V: TRBV5-6
J: TRBJ2-1
CDR3: CASSREDEQFF
DNA: TGTGCCAGCAGCAGAGAGGATGAGCAGTTCTTC

D: NA
size: NA
V: TRBV10-2
J: TRBJ1-1
CDR3: CASREQMNTEAFF
DNA: TGCGCCAGCAGGGAACAAATGAACACTGAAGCTTTCTTT

D: TRBD2
size: NA
V: TRBV3-1/TRBV3-2
J: TRBJ2-5
CDR3: CASSQGAVAGDQETQYF
DNA: TGTGCCAGCAGCCAAGGTGCTGTAGCGGGGGACCAAGAGACCCAGTACTTC

D: TRBD1
size: NA
V: TRBV5-1
J: TRBJ1-4
CDR3: CASSLVGTGGEKLFF
DNA: TGCGCCAGCAGCTTGGTGGGGACAGGGGGTGAAAAACTGTTTTTT

D: NA
size: NA
V: TRBV19
J: TRBJ2-7
CDR3: CASRTAGGTGYEQYF
DNA: TGTGCCAGCCGCACCGCAGGAGGGACTGGATACGAGCAGTACTTC

D: NA
size: NA
V: TRBV14
J: TRBJ1-1
CDR3: CASSLREGRSNTEAFF
DNA: TGTGCCAGCAGCCTGAGGGAGGGAAGGTCGAACACTGAAGCTTTCTTT

D: TRBD2
size: once
V: TRBV11-2
J: TRBJ2-3
CDR3: CASSLGTSGSWADTQYF
DNA: TGTGCCAGCAGCTTAGGGACTAGCGGGAGCTGGGCAGATACGCAGTATTTT

D: NA
size: NA
V: TRBV18
J: TRBJ1-2
CDR3: CASSPRDMDGYTF
DNA: TGTGCCAGCTCACCACGGGACATGGATGGCTACACCTTC

D: TRBD1
size: NA
V: TRBV5-1
J: TRBJ1-1
CDR3: CASSSNTGVAFF
DNA: TGCGCCAGCAGCTCGAATACAGGGGTAGCTTTCTTT

D: TRBD2
size: NA
V: TRBV27
J: TRBJ2-2
CDR3: CASSLSLAGGGTGELFF
DNA: TGTGCCAGCAGTTTATCTCTAGCGGGAGGGGGGACCGGGGAGCTGTTTTTT

D: TRBD2
size: NA
V: TRBV9
J: TRBJ2-3
CDR3: CASSSGGLLDTQYF
DNA: TGTGCCAGCAGCTCGGGGGGACTACTTGATACGCAGTATTTT

D: NA
size: NA
V: TRBV4-1
J: TRBJ2-7
CDR3: CASSLSGLTYEQYF
DNA: TGCGCCAGCAGCCTCTCGGGACTTACCTACGAGCAGTACTTC

D: TRBD1
size: NA
V: TRBV7-2
J: TRBJ1-5
CDR3: CASSFTTGTQPQHF
DNA: TGTGCCAGCAGCTTTACGACAGGGACCCAGCCCCAGCATTTT

D: NA
size: NA
V: TRBV3-1/TRBV3-2
J: TRBJ1-2
CDR3: CASSQDVSGGYTF
DNA: TGTGCCAGCAGCCAAGACGTGAGCGGTGGCTACACCTTC

D: NA
size: NA
V: TRBV5-4
J: TRBJ1-1
CDR3: CASALSSANTEAFF
DNA: TGTGCCAGCGCCCTTTCCAGCGCAAACACTGAAGCTTTCTTT